This paragraph covers one T cell receptor (beta chain) sequence. Its antigen remains unknown. The sample belongs to a study of T-cell memory formation after mild COVID-19. Study findings and constraints: Contracting CD4+ clones were located mainly in CM and EM, and CD8+ clones in EMRA. Unconfirmed was the SARS-CoV-2 specificity of second-wave clones that peaked on day 37. Pre-infection memory showed some responding clones, and this suggested that cross-reactive memory joined.

Constant-segment-primed 5'RACE gave TCR alpha and TCR beta cDNA libraries with sample barcodes and UMIs. TCRdb re-called the 5' RACE reads with MiXCR, one entry per CDR3 protein. This repertoire shows under 450,000 distinct CDR3 sequences, 20% to 30% found once; its top ten account for approximately 14%. This CDR3 region has 19 residues. Germline CDR1 SQVTM, CDR2 ANQGSEA. V was pared by 5 bases and J by 4 bases, with 18 bases of the junction left unmatched. Sequencing was done on a sample of PBMCs or a T cell subset sorted from them (not recorded which). The chain is built from TRBV29-1 and TRBJ2-1; 12 bases fit TRBD2. This clonotype originated in an adult woman who had mild COVID-19 (a few samples of this study predate the infection). Cell type and time point are not known. The DNA of the CDR3 is TGCAGCGTTAAGGCGGTGGGGCTAGCGGGAGGGCTGGGGTACAATGAGCAGTTCTTC. Translated: CSVKAVGLAGGLGYNEQFF.